The clone carrying this TCR beta chain has a single count. Antigen specificity is unknown. These data come from a study of cytomegalovirus exposure and HLA in healthy donors. General observations from the study: Researchers left out some V segments, among them TRBV6-2 and TRBV6-3, as indistinguishable. Rare TCR sequences predominated, though certain public TCRs were found in many donors. Presence/absence analyses took donor sequencing depth as roughly uniform.

This CDR3 has 16 amino acids. Unmatched junction bases numbered 10, after V lost 3 bases and J lost 4 bases. Germline assignment: CDR1 SGHDT and CDR2 YYEEEE. The PCR ran on 60 Vbeta and 13 Jbeta primers. Method: immunoSEQ multiplex PCR; TCRdb's copy keeps in-frame clones and lacks some. The table has some 170,000 clones, around 80% seen once. The specimen sequenced was PBMCs. The receptor was isolated from a girl between 5 and 17 years old in good health and CMV-seropositive. The V gene is TRBV5-6, the J gene TRBJ2-3; 8 bases are shared with TRBD2. The chain's CDR3 is CASSSLGVAGPDTQYF. The CDR3 bases are TGTGCCAGCAGCTCCCTAGGGGTAGCGGGACCAGATACGCAGTATTTT.